This T cell receptor beta chain was profiled in a study of cytomegalovirus exposure and HLA in healthy donors. Points from the study as a whole: Clusters of TCRs from the first cohort tended to co-occur in the roughly 120 validation repertoires (as a later analysis found).

As concerns this clone: Its antigen is still unknown.

CDR1 and CDR2 (germline): LNHDA, SQIVND (reference sequence). The CDR3 contains 16 residues. Unmatched junction bases numbered 9, after V lost 5 bases and J lost 4 bases. Method: immunoSEQ multiplex PCR; TCRdb's copy keeps in-frame clones and lacks some. The sample contains approximately 180,000 clones, approximately 87% of which appear only once. The gene calls are TRBV19 and TRBJ2-1; 9 bases agree with TRBD2. Material for sequencing was PBMCs. The sequence was collected from a woman aged 30 to 39 in good health and CMV-seronegative. The CDR3 is CASSSGLAGNYNEQFF. CDR3 nucleotides: TGTGCCAGTAGTTCAGGGCTAGCGGGGAATTACAATGAGCAGTTCTTC. Drawing the rest from reference TRBV19 and TRBJ2-1, the complete variable domain is DGGITQSPKYLFRKEGQNVTLSCEQNLNHDAMYWYRQDPGQGLRLIYYSQIVNDFQKGDIAEGYSVSREKKESFPLTVTSAQKNPTAFYLCASSSGLAGNYNEQFFGPGTRLTVL.